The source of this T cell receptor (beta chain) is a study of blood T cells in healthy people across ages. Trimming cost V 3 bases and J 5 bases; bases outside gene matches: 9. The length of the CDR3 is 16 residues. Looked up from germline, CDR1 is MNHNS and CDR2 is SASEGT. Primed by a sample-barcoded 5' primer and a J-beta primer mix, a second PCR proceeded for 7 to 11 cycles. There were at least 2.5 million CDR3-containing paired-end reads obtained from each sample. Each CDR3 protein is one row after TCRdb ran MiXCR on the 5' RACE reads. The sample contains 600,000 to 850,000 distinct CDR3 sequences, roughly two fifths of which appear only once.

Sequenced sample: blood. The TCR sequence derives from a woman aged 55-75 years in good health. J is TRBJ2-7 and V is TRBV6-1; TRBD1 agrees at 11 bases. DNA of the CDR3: TGTGCCAGCAGTGAGTTGCTGGGACAGGGGGTCGACGAGCAGTACTTC. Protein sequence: CASSELLGQGVDEQYF.